Below, 8 T cell receptor beta chains from the same sample are listed, as sequenced in a study of OX40 agonist ivuxolimab in advanced cancers. Assay: immunoSEQ multiplex PCR; the TCRdb copy retains only in-frame clones and omits some. This sample has 90,000 to 130,000 clones, with roughly nine tenths found just once. The input for sequencing was CD4+ or CD8+ T cells sorted from blood, taken in a trial of the OX40 agonist ivuxolimab. The source is an adult with an advanced solid tumor such as melanoma, head and neck, liver or kidney cancer.

This clone was found a few times. The V and J genes are TRBV19 and TRBJ2-7; D is perhaps TRBD1 or TRBD2 (5 bases each). Germline V CDR1 and CDR2: LNHDA, SQIVND (reference sequence). The CDR3 spans 15 residues. V was trimmed by 3 bases and J by 4 bases, leaving 16 bases between them. This CDR3 reads CASSMSGRRGYEQYF. The CDR3 coding sequence is TGTGCCAGTAGTATGTCGGGACGGAGAGGGTACGAGCAGTACTTC.

The chain combines TRBV18 with TRBJ1-2; D uncertain. With 2 bases removed from V and 5 bases from J, the gap between germline ends came to 9 bases. Germline CDR1 and CDR2: KGHSH and LQKENI. There are 13 residues in the CDR3. The CDR3 region is CASSPSMIYGYTF. CDR3 in DNA: TGTGCCAGCTCACCAAGCATGATATATGGCTACACCTTC.

V gene TRBV15 combines with J gene TRBJ1-1; D is unresolved. CDR1 and CDR2 from the germline V gene are LNHNV and YYDKDF (reference sequence). This CDR3 region has 13 residues. The V end was cut by 0 bases, the J end by 8 bases, with 10 bases between. The CDR3 sequence: CATSREVSAEAFF. For the CDR3, the DNA is TGTGCCACCAGCAGAGAAGTATCAGCGGAAGCTTTCTTT.

This chain connects TRBV18 to TRBJ2-7, with D maybe TRBD1 (5 bases). The CDR3 spans 13 residues. Germline values: CDR1 KGHSH, CDR2 LQKENI. V shed 4 bases and J shed 4 bases, with 11 bases lying between them. For the CDR3, the DNA is TGTGCCAGCTCACGATCACAGGATTACGAGCAGTACTTC. It is translated as CASSRSQDYEQYF.

The V and J genes are TRBV2 and TRBJ1-2; D is uncertain. The CDR3 is 12 amino acids. Germline values: CDR1 SNHLY, CDR2 FYNNEI. The V and J ends lost 2 bases and 3 bases respectively, with 4 bases between them. DNA for the CDR3: TGTGCCAGCAGTGAAAGAGACTATGGCTACACCTTC. This encodes CASSERDYGYTF.

This chain connects TRBV7-8 to TRBJ1-2; a possible D gene is TRBD1 (6 bases). Per germline, CDR1 SGHVS and CDR2 FQNEAQ. The CDR3 sequence is 14 residues long. Deletions cut 1 base from V and 5 bases from J, with 11 bases between. Here the CDR3 DNA reads TGTGCCAGCAGCTTAGTCGGGGGCGCTTATGGCTACACCTTC. Translating it yields CASSLVGGAYGYTF.

The V gene is TRBV19, the J gene TRBJ1-6; D unresolved. V was trimmed by 5 bases and J by 9 bases, leaving 20 bases between them. Germline loops: CDR1 LNHDA, CDR2 SQIVND (reference sequence). This CDR3 has 16 residues. The CDR3 sequence: CASSLPDLLKPSPLHF. CDR3 coding DNA: TGTGCCAGTAGTCTCCCCGATCTCCTTAAACCTTCACCCCTCCACTTT.

The V and J genes are TRBV5-1 and TRBJ2-7; 9 positions match TRBD1. The germline V gene has CDR1 SGHRS and CDR2 YFSETQ. The V gene end was trimmed by 5 bases and the J gene end by 5 bases; junction bases not matched to a gene: 5. The CDR3 is 13 amino acids. CDR3 nucleotides: TGCGCCAGCAGTCAACAGGGGGCCGACGAGCAGTACTTC. Protein sequence: CASSQQGADEQYF. The full variable domain, rest sourced from reference TRBV5-1 and TRBJ2-7, is KAGVTQTPRYLIKTRGQQVTLSCSPISGHRSVSWYQQTPGQGLQFLFEYFSETQRNKGNFPGRFSGRQFSNSRSEMNVSTLELGDSALYLCASSQQGADEQYFGPGTRLTVT.